The clone carrying this TCR beta chain was detected only once. Using immunoSEQ multiplex PCR, the repertoire was profiled, and TCRdb retains in-frame clones only, with some absent. This table has about 160,000 clones, roughly 94% appearing once. The sample originates from a study of control samples from healthy donors and cancer patients. Germline CDR1 LGHNA, CDR2 YSLEER. CDR3 size: 14 residues. V was pared by 4 bases and J by 8 bases, with 14 bases between. The TCR originated in a woman between 40 and 50 years old in good health. J is TRBJ1-4 and V is TRBV4-3, with TRBD1 as a possible D gene (5 bases). The sequenced sample was blood. CDR3 sequence reads: CASSRGRGKEKLFF. In DNA, the CDR3 is TGCGCCAGCAGCCGCGGCCGGGGCAAAGAAAAACTGTTTTTT.